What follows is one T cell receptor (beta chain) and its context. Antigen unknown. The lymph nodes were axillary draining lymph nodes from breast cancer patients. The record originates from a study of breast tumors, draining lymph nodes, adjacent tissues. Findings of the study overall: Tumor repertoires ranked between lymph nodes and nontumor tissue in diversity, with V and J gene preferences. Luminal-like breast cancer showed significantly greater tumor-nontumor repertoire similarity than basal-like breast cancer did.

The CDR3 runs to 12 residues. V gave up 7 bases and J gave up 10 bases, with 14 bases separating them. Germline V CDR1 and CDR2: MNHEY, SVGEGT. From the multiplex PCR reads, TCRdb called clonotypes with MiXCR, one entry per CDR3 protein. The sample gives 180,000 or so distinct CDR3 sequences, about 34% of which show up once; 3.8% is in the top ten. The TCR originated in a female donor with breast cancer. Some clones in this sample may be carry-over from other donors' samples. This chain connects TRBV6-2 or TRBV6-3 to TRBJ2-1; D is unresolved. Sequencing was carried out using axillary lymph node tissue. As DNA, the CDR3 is TGTGCCAGCACCCCCCGGATCGGGGAGCAGTTCTTC. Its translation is CASTPRIGEQFF.